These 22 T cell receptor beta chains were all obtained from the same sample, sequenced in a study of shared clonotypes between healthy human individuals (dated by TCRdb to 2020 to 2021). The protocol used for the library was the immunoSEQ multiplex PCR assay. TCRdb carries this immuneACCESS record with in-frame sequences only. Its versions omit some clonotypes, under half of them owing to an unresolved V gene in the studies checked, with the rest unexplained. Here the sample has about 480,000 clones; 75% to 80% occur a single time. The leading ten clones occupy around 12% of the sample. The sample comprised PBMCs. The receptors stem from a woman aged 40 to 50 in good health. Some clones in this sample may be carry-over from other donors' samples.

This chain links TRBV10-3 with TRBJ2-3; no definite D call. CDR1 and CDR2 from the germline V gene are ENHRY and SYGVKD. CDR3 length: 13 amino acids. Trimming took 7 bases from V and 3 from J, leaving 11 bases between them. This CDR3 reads CAITGGATDTQYF. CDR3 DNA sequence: TGTGCCATCACGGGCGGAGCTACAGATACGCAGTATTTT.

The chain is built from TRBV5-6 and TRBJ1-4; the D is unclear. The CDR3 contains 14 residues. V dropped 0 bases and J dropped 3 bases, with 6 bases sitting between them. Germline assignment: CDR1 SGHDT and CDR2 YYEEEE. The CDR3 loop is CASSLGSSNEKLFF. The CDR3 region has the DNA TGTGCCAGCAGCTTGGGCAGTTCTAATGAAAAACTGTTTTTT. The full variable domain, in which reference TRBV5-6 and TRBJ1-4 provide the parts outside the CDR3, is DAGVTQSPTHLIKTRGQQVTLRCSPKSGHDTVSWYQQALGQGPQFIFQYYEEEERQRGNFPDRFSGHQFPNYSSELNVNALLLGDSALYLCASSLGSSNEKLFFGSGTQLSVL.

The CDR3 DNA sequence: TGCGCCGTCCGTAGCCGATTGGACACTGAAGCTTTCTTT. Translated, it gives CAVRSRLDTEAFF. The chain combines TRBV10-2 with TRBJ1-1; D gene ambiguous. The CDR3 sequence is 13 residues long. The ends were cut back, 11 bases at V and 3 bases at J, with 16 bases in the middle. Germline assignment: CDR1 WSHSY and CDR2 SAAADI.

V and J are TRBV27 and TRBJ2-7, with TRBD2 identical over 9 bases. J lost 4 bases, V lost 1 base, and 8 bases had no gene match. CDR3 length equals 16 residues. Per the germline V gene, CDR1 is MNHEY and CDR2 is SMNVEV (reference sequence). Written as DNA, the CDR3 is TGTGCCAGCAGTTTATATGGTAGCGGGAGCCTTTACGAGCAGTACTTC. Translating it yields CASSLYGSGSLYEQYF.

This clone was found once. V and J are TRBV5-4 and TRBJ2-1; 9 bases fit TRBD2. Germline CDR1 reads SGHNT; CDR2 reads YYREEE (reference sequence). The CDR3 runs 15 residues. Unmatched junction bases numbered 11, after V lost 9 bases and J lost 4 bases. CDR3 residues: CATSLQAGGYNEQFF. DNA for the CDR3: TGTGCCACATCGCTGCAAGCGGGAGGTTACAATGAGCAGTTCTTC. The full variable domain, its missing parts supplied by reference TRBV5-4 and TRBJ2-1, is ETGVTQSPTHLIKTRGQQVTLRCSSQSGHNTVSWYQQALGQGPQFIFQYYREEENGRGNFPPRFSGLQFPNYSSELNVNALELDDSALYLCATSLQAGGYNEQFFGPGTRLTVL.

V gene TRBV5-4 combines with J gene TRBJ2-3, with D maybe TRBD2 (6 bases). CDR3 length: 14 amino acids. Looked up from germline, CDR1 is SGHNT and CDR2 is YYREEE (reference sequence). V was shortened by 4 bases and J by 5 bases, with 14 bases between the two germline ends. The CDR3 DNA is TGTGCCAGCAGCCCCGGGACTTCACAAGATACGCAGTATTTT. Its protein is CASSPGTSQDTQYF.

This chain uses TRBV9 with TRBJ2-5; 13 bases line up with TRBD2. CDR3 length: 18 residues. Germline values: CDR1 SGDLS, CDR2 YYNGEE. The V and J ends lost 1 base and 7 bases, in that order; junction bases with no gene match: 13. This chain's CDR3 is CASSVTPTSGRELGTQYF. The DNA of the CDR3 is TGTGCCAGCAGCGTAACCCCCACTAGCGGGAGGGAACTAGGGACCCAGTACTTC. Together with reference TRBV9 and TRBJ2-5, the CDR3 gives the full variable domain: DSGVTQTPKHLITATGQRVTLRCSPRSGDLSVYWYQQSLDQGLQFLIQYYNGEERAKGNILERFSAQQFPDLHSELNLSSLELGDSALYFCASSVTPTSGRELGTQYFGPGTRLLVL.

The CDR3 loop reads CASRNNRAPTNTEAFF. CDR3 in DNA: TGTGCCAGTAGAAACAACAGGGCTCCCACGAACACTGAAGCTTTCTTT. The rearrangement links TRBV19 to TRBJ1-1, with D tentatively TRBD1 (6 bases). This CDR3 has 16 residues. V lost 6 bases and J 1 base, leaving 18 bases between the germline ends. Germline V gene data show CDR1 as LNHDA and CDR2 as SQIVND (reference sequence).

The CDR3 loop reads CSGSFSSEQYF. CDR3 bases: TGTAGCGGGAGTTTTTCTAGCGAGCAGTACTTC. This rearrangement joins TRBV6-5 to TRBJ2-7; 8 positions agree with TRBD2. CDR1 and CDR2 from the germline V gene are MNHEY and SVGAGI. The CDR3 is 11 residues long.

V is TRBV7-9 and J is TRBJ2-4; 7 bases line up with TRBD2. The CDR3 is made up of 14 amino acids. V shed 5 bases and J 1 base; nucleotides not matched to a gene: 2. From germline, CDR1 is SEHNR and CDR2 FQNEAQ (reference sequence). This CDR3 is CASSLREAKNIQYF. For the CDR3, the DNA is TGTGCCAGCAGCCTGCGGGAGGCCAAAAACATTCAGTACTTC.

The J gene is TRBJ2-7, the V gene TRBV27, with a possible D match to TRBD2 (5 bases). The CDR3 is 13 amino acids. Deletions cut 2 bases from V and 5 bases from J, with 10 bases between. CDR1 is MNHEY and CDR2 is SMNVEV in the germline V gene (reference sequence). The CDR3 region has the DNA TGTGCCAGCAGTTTACCGGGGATGGACGAGCAGTACTTC. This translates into CASSLPGMDEQYF.

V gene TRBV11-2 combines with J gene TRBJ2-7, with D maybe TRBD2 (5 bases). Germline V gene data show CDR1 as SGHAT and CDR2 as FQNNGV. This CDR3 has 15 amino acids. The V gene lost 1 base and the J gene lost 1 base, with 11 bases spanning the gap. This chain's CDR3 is CASSLVRGVSYEQYF. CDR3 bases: TGTGCCAGCAGCTTAGTTCGGGGAGTGTCCTACGAGCAGTACTTC.

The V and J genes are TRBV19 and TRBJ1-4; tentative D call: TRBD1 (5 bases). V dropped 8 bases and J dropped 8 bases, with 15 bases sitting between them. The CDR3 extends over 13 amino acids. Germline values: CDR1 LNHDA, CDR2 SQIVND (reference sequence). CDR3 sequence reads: CASSEGPWEKLFF. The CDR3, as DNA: TGTGCCAGTTCTGAGGGGCCTTGGGAAAAACTGTTTTTT.

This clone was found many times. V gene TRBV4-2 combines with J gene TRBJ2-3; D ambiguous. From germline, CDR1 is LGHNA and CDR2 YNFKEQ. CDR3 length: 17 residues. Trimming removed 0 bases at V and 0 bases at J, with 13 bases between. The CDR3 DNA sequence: TGTGCCAGCAGCCAAGATCGGGCTGCATCTAGCACAGATACGCAGTATTTT. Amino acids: CASSQDRAASSTDTQYF.

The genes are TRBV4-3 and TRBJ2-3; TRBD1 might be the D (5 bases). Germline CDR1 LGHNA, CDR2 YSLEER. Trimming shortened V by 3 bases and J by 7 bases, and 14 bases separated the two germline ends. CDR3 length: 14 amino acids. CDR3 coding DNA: TGCGCCAGCAGCCAGGGGCAGACCAGGAATACGCAGTATTTT. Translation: CASSQGQTRNTQYF.

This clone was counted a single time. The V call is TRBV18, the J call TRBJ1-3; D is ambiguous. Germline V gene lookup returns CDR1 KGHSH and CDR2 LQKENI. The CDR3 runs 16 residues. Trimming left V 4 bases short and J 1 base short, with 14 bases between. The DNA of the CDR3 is TGTGCCAGCTCACAAAGTGAGGGCGGGTCTGGAAACACCATATATTTT. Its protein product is CASSQSEGGSGNTIYF.

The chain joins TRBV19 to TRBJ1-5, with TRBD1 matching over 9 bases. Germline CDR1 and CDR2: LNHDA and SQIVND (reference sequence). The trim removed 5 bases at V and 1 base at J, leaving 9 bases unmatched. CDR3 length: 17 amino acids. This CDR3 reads CASSFPPGQGSNQPQHF. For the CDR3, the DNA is TGTGCCAGTAGTTTCCCGCCGGGACAGGGAAGCAATCAGCCCCAGCATTTT.

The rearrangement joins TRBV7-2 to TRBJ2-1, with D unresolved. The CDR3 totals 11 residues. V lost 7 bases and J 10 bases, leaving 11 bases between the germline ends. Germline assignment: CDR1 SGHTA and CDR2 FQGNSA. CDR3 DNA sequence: TGTGCCAGCACAAGGTTGGGGGAGCAGTTCTTC. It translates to CASTRLGEQFF.

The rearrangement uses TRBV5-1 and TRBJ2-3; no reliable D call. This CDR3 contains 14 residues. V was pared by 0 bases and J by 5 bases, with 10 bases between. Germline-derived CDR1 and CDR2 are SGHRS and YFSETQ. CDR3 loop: CASSLGSPGDTQYF. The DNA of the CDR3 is TGCGCCAGCAGCTTGGGTAGCCCCGGAGATACGCAGTATTTT.

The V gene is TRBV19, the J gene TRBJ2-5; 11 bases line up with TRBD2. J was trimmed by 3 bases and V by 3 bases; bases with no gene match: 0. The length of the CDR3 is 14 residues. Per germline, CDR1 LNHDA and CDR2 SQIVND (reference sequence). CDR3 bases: TGTGCCAGTAGTATGGGACTAGCGGAAGAGACCCAGTACTTC. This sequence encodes CASSMGLAEETQYF.

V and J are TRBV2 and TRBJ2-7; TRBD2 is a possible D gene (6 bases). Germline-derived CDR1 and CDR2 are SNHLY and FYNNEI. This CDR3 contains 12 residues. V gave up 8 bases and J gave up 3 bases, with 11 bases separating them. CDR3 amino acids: CASRTNYYEQYF. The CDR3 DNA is TGTGCCAGCCGGACTAACTACTACGAGCAGTACTTC.

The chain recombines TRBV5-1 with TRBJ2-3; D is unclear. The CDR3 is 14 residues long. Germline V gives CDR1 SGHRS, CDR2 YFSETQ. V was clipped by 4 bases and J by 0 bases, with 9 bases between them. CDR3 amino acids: CASSPTSSTDTQYF. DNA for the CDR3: TGCGCCAGCAGCCCGACTTCTAGCACAGATACGCAGTATTTT. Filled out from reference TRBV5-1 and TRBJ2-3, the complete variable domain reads KAGVTQTPRYLIKTRGQQVTLSCSPISGHRSVSWYQQTPGQGLQFLFEYFSETQRNKGNFPGRFSGRQFSNSRSEMNVSTLELGDSALYLCASSPTSSTDTQYFGPGTRLTVL.